One T cell receptor (beta chain) is described in this entry. The germline V gene encodes CDR1 MGHRA and CDR2 YSYEKL. V lost 0 bases and J 8 bases, leaving 16 bases between the germline ends. The length of the CDR3 is 16 residues. These data belong to a study of blood T cell repertoires in COVID-19. Assay: immunoSEQ multiplex PCR; the TCRdb copy retains only in-frame clones and omits some. This sample has about 150,000 clones; 82% occur once, and the top ten carry roughly a tenth. The material sequenced was peripheral blood. The TCR comes from a woman older than 75 with active or convalescent COVID-19. V is TRBV4-1 and J is TRBJ1-4; possibly TRBD1 for D (5 bases). DNA of the CDR3: TGCGCCAGCAGCCAAGATCGGGTGCCAGGGAAAGAAAAACTGTTTTTT. Its protein product is CASSQDRVPGKEKLFF.